This TCR beta chain was recorded in a study of CD8+ T cells in alopecia areata. As to treatment: oral pan-JAK inhibitor, 5-10 mg twice daily. The sample holds a few counts of this clone. Extracted RNA was reverse transcribed, and the resulting cDNA served as sequencing template. The assay was immunoSEQ multiplex PCR, and TCRdb's table has in-frame clones only and misses some. The sample yields some 180,000 clones, about 55% seen once. The V end lost 5 bases, the J end lost 4 bases, and 8 bases lay between the germline ends. Per germline, CDR1 SGHVS and CDR2 FNYEAQ. The CDR3 extends over 13 amino acids.

Sequencing was performed on CD8+ T cells sorted from blood, taken at week 24, from a patient treated with tofacitinib. The receptor's source is a human donor with alopecia areata. The V call is TRBV7-6, the J call TRBJ2-2; D uncertain. The CDR3 region is CASSISPTGELFF. In nucleotides, the CDR3 is TGTGCCAGCAGCATTTCACCCACCGGGGAGCTGTTTTTT.